Presented here are 9 T cell receptor beta chains from one specimen sequenced in a study of monozygotic twins with inflammatory bowel disease. TCRdb reanalyzed the 5' RACE reads and collapses them to one entry per CDR3 protein, without DNA. This sample contains roughly 150,000 distinct CDR3 sequences. The sequenced material came from blood. The receptors come from a human donor with ulcerative colitis or Crohn's disease, or a healthy co-twin of an affected twin (not recorded which).

The genes are TRBV11-2 and TRBJ2-3; no DNA is available, so the TRBD2 call from TCRdb remains unchecked. CDR3 length equals 17 residues. Germline V gene sequence: CDR1 SGHAT, CDR2 FQNNGV. The CDR3: CASSLTRPSGGTDTQYF.

The CDR3 region is CASSLTLAGLQNIQYF. V usage is TRBV4-3 and J usage is TRBJ2-4; the D call of TRBD2 rests on TCRdb alone, since no DNA is present to check it. Germline CDR1 LGHNA, CDR2 YSLEER. This CDR3 is built from 16 residues.

The rearrangement links TRBV28 to TRBJ2-2. CDR3 length equals 15 residues. Germline lookup yields CDR1 MDHEN and CDR2 SYDVKM. CDR3 sequence reads: CASTAFSLITGELFF.

The V gene is TRBV19, the J gene TRBJ2-5; TCRdb indicates TRBD1, and absent DNA this call remains unverified. Looked up from germline, CDR1 is LNHDA and CDR2 is SQIVND (reference sequence). The CDR3 spans 15 residues. The CDR3 loop is CASSAGGSGQETQYF.

V usage is TRBV18 and J usage is TRBJ1-2; TCRdb calls TRBD1, which cannot be checked without DNA. Germline V gives CDR1 KGHSH, CDR2 LQKENI. The CDR3 totals 14 residues. CDR3 sequence: CASSPLGGQYGYTF.

The J gene is TRBJ2-7, the V gene TRBV5-1; TCRdb gives TRBD1 as the D gene, but with no DNA this cannot be confirmed. The CDR3 contains 14 residues. Germline lookup yields CDR1 SGHRS and CDR2 YFSETQ. The CDR3 is CASSLPGQVWEQYF.

V and J are TRBV20-1 and TRBJ1-1. Germline-derived CDR1 and CDR2 are DFQATT and SNEGSKA (reference sequence). CDR3 length: 12 residues. This CDR3 reads CSTNGMNTEAFF.

The V call is TRBV12-3 or TRBV12-4, the J call TRBJ2-7. The CDR3 loop spans 14 amino acids. CDR3 loop: CASSLDPTGYEQYF.

This chain links TRBV5-5 with TRBJ1-2. The germline V gene has CDR1 SGHKS and CDR2 YYEKEE (reference sequence). This CDR3 region has 15 residues. CDR3 region: CASSLGQNNNYGYTF. Using reference TRBV5-5 and TRBJ1-2 for the parts outside the CDR3, the full variable domain is DAGVTQSPTHLIKTRGQQVTLRCSPISGHKSVSWYQQVLGQGPQFIFQYYEKEERGRGNFPDRFSARQFPNYSSELNVNALLLGDSALYLCASSLGQNNNYGYTFGSGTRLTVV.